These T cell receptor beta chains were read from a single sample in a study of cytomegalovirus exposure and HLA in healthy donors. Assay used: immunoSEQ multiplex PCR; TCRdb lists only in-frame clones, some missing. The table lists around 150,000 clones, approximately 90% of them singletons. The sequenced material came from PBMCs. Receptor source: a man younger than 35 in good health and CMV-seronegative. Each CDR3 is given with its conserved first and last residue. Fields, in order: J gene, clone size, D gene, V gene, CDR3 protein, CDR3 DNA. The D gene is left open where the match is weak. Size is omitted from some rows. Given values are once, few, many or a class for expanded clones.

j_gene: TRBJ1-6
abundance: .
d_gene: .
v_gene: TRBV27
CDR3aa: CASSTYPRSYNSPLHF
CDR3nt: TGTGCCAGCAGTACTTATCCACGCTCCTATAATTCACCCCTCCACTTT

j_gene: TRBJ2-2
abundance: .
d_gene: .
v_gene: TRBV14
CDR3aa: CASSQVGQNTGELFF
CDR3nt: TGTGCCAGCAGCCAAGTGGGCCAGAACACCGGGGAGCTGTTTTTT

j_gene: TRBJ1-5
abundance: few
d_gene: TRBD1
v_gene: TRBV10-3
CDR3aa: CATSSQGVSNNQPQHF
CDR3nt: TGTGCCACCTCCTCACAGGGGGTGTCAAATAATCAGCCCCAGCATTTT

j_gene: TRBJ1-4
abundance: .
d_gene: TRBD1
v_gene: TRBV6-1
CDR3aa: CANSRDRGQKLFF
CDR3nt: TGTGCCAACTCCCGGGACAGGGGGCAAAAACTGTTTTTT

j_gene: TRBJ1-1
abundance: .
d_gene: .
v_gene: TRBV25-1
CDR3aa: CASTPGARGAEAFF
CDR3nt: TGTGCCAGCACCCCCGGGGCCAGGGGTGCTGAAGCTTTCTTT

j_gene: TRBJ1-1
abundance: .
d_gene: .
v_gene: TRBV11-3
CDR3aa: CASSLDQLTGTTEAFF
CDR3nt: TGTGCCAGCAGCTTAGATCAATTAACAGGGACCACTGAAGCTTTCTTT

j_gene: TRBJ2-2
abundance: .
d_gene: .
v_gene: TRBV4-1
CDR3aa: CASSQANRNTGELFF
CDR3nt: TGCGCCAGCAGCCAAGCTAATAGAAACACCGGGGAGCTGTTTTTT

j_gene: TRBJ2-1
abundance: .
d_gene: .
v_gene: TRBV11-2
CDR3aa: CASSLEGGSYNEQFF
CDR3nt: TGTGCCAGCAGCTTAGAAGGGGGCTCCTACAATGAGCAGTTCTTC

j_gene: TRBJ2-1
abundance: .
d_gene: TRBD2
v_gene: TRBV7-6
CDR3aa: CASSLMARASGGYNEQFF
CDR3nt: TGTGCCAGCAGCTTAATGGCGCGGGCTAGCGGGGGATACAATGAGCAGTTCTTC

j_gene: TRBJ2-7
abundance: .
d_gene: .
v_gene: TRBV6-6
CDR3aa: CASSQMTGVGVGQYF
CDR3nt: TGTGCCAGCAGTCAGATGACAGGCGTGGGGGTCGGGCAGTACTTC

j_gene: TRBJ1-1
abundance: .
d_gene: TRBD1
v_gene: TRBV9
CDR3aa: CASSPDRGYSALNEAFF
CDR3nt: TGTGCCAGCAGCCCGGACAGGGGTTATTCAGCGTTGAACGAAGCTTTCTTT

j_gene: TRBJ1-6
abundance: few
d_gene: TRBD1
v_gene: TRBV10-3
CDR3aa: CAITGTGDSPLHF
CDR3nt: TGTGCCATCACCGGGACAGGGGATTCACCCCTCCACTTT

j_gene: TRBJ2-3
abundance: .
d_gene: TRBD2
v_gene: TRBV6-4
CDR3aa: CASSQTSGGGTDTQYF
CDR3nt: TGTGCCAGCAGTCAGACTAGCGGGGGGGGCACAGATACGCAGTATTTT

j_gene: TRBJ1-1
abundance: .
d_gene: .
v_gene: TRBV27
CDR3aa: CASSLSRYTEAFF
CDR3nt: TGTGCCAGCAGTTTATCTCGGTACACTGAAGCTTTCTTT

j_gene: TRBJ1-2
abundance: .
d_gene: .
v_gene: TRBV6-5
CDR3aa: CASRRSSGAGYGYTF
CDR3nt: TGTGCCAGCAGAAGATCCTCAGGGGCCGGCTATGGCTACACCTTC

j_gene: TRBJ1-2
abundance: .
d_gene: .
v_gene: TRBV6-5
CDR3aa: CASTSGRNYGYTF
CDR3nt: TGTGCCAGCACCTCAGGGCGTAACTATGGCTACACCTTC

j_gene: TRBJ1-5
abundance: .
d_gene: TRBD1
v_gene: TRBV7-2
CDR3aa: CASSSDRGVQPQHF
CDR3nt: TGTGCCAGCAGCTCAGACAGGGGGGTTCAGCCCCAGCATTTT

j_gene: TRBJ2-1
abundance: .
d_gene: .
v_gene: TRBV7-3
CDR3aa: CASSSTRDSVNEQFF
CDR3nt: TGTGCCAGCAGCTCAACAAGGGACTCCGTTAATGAGCAGTTCTTC

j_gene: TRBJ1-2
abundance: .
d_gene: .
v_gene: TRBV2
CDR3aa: CASRSQGNDYTF
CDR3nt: TGTGCCAGCAGGTCGCAGGGAAATGACTACACCTTC

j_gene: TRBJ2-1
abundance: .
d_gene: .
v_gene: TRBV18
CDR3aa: CASSLGEDEQFF
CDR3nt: TGTGCCAGCTCACTCGGGGAGGACGAGCAGTTCTTC

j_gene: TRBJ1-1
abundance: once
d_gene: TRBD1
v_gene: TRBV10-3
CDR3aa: CAISGRTGGNTEAFF
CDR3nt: TGTGCCATCAGTGGAAGGACAGGGGGAAACACTGAAGCTTTCTTT

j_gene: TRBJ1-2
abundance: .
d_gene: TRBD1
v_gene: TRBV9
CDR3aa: CASSTRTGRGYGYTF
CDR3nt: TGTGCCAGCAGCACCCGGACAGGGAGGGGTTATGGCTACACCTTC

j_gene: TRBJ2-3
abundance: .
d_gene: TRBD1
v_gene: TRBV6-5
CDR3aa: CASSWQGQGATDTQYF
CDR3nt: TGTGCCAGCAGTTGGCAGGGACAGGGGGCCACAGATACGCAGTATTTT